What follows are 26 T cell receptor beta chains derived from one specimen sequenced in a study of T cell responses to AZD1222 COVID-19 vaccine. The assay was immunoSEQ multiplex PCR, and TCRdb's table has in-frame clones only and misses some. The profile shows about 94,000 clones, roughly 88% of them singletons. The material sequenced was peripheral blood, taken 28 days after the second AZD1222 dose. The receptors derive from an adult who received the AZD1222 COVID-19 vaccine.

The V call is TRBV19, the J call TRBJ1-3, with D unclear. The CDR3 contains 14 residues. From germline, CDR1 is LNHDA and CDR2 SQIVND (reference sequence). The ends were cut back, 1 base at V and 8 bases at J, with 12 bases in the middle. The CDR3 coding sequence is TGTGCCAGTAGTATAGGCGGCGGCAGATACACCATATATTTT. Its protein product is CASSIGGGRYTIYF.

In nucleotides, the CDR3 is TGCGCCAGCAGCTTGGCCCAGGGGCCCAACAATGAGCAGTTCTTC. It codes for CASSLAQGPNNEQFF. The chain carries TRBV5-1 and TRBJ2-1; TRBD1 is a possible D gene (6 bases). Germline lookup yields CDR1 SGHRS and CDR2 YFSETQ. The CDR3 runs to 15 residues. V lost 0 bases and J lost 5, with 12 bases in between.

The chain joins TRBV19 to TRBJ2-1, with TRBD1 matching 7 bases. The CDR3 contains 15 residues. After removal of 4 bases from V and 3 bases from J, the junction contained 6 bases not matched to a gene. Germline V gene lookup returns CDR1 LNHDA and CDR2 SQIVND (reference sequence). CDR3 loop: CASSRGQPGYNEQFF. In DNA, the CDR3 is TGTGCCAGTAGTAGGGGACAGCCCGGCTACAATGAGCAGTTCTTC.

This chain uses TRBV6-1 with TRBJ2-5; TRBD1 matches 8 bases. In germline, CDR1 is MNHNS, CDR2 SASEGT. The CDR3 totals 16 residues. J gave up 5 bases and V 0 bases, and 8 bases lay outside the gene matches. CDR3 region: CASSEAAGQGSETQYF. The CDR3 nucleotides are TGTGCCAGCAGTGAAGCGGCCGGACAGGGTAGTGAGACCCAGTACTTC.

This chain joins TRBV6-5 and TRBJ1-6; D call uncertain. V shed 1 base and J shed 5 bases, with 12 bases lying between them. The CDR3 has 16 residues. The germline V gene has CDR1 MNHEY and CDR2 SVGAGI. CDR3 DNA sequence: TGTGCCAGCAGTTACTTTGGCCTTCTGGATAATTCACCCCTCCACTTT. Its protein product is CASSYFGLLDNSPLHF.

The J gene is TRBJ2-7, the V gene TRBV11-2; 11 nucleotides align to TRBD1. After removal of 3 bases from V and 4 bases from J, the junction contained 2 bases not matched to a gene. This CDR3 comprises 14 residues. In germline, CDR1 is SGHAT, CDR2 FQNNGV. Here the CDR3 DNA reads TGTGCCAGCAGCTTGAGGGACAGGGGGTACGAGCAGTACTTC. It yields the protein CASSLRDRGYEQYF.

The chain joins TRBV4-2 to TRBJ2-3; 7 bases are a match to TRBD1. J was trimmed by 4 bases and V by 0 bases; bases with no gene match: 7. This CDR3 is 16 amino acids long. Looked up from germline, CDR1 is LGHNA and CDR2 is YNFKEQ. As DNA, the CDR3 is TGTGCCAGCAGCCAAGAGGTCAGGGGGTACGCAGATACGCAGTATTTT. Translated, it gives CASSQEVRGYADTQYF.

The CDR3 sequence is CASGIREGAEQYF. In nucleotides, the CDR3 is TGTGCCAGCGGAATTCGGGAGGGGGCCGAGCAGTACTTC. This sequence joins TRBV25-1 and TRBJ2-7, with a tentative D call TRBD2 (8 bases). Germline CDR1 is MGHDK and CDR2 is SYGVNS. V was shortened by 8 bases and J by 6 bases, with 17 bases between the two germline ends. The CDR3 has 13 residues.

V is TRBV3-1 (or the pseudogene TRBV3-2) and J is TRBJ1-1; D unresolved. From germline, CDR1 is LGHDT and CDR2 YNNKEL (reference sequence). This CDR3 is 14 amino acids long. The V end lost 4 bases, the J end lost 3 bases, and 12 bases lay between the germline ends. In DNA, the CDR3 is TGTGCCAGCAGCCTTAGTCCGGCTTACACTGAAGCTTTCTTT. Protein: CASSLSPAYTEAFF.

The chain is built from TRBV6-5 and TRBJ2-1, with TRBD1 identical over 11 bases. Losses at the gene ends were 6 bases for V and 7 bases for J; bases not matched to a gene: 8. The CDR3 totals 15 residues. Germline V gene sequence: CDR1 MNHEY, CDR2 SVGAGI. Here the CDR3 DNA reads TGTGCCAGCAGCGCCGGGACAGGGGGGGGGAATGAGCAGTTCTTC. Its translation is CASSAGTGGGNEQFF.

This chain joins TRBV10-3 and TRBJ1-5, with D possibly being TRBD1 (6 bases). The V gene's germline CDR1 is ENHRY and CDR2 SYGVKD. Trimming removed 2 bases at V and 6 bases at J, with 14 bases between. The CDR3 extends over 15 amino acids. The CDR3 loop reads CAISEVGGAGQPQHF. The CDR3 nucleotides read TGTGCCATCAGTGAGGTCGGGGGGGCAGGTCAGCCCCAGCATTTT.

The gene calls are TRBV6-2 or TRBV6-3 and TRBJ2-2, with 9 bases that match TRBD1. This CDR3 region has 17 residues. V shed 4 bases and J 5 bases; nucleotides not matched to a gene: 11. Germline CDR1 MNHEY, CDR2 SVGEGT. The CDR3 reads CASSSNRGTGQTGELFF. The CDR3 region has the DNA TGTGCCAGCAGTTCGAATCGCGGGACAGGGCAAACCGGGGAGCTGTTTTTT.

The V call is TRBV5-1, the J call TRBJ2-7, with TRBD1 identical over 9 bases. Germline V gives CDR1 SGHRS, CDR2 YFSETQ. The CDR3 consists of 14 residues. V lost 3 bases to trimming and J lost 2 bases; unmatched junction nucleotides: 3. The CDR3 region has the DNA TGCGCCAGCAGCTCGACAGGGGGAACCTACGAGCAGTACTTC. Its translation: CASSSTGGTYEQYF.

The chain links TRBV6-5 to TRBJ1-2, with D unresolved. The CDR3 contains 14 residues. The germline V gene encodes CDR1 MNHEY and CDR2 SVGAGI. V lost 4 bases and J lost 4, with 13 bases in between. CDR3 sequence: CASSFRDGSYGYTF. The CDR3 coding sequence is TGTGCCAGCAGTTTCCGAGACGGTAGCTATGGCTACACCTTC.

This clone was counted between two and nine times. The genes are TRBV11-2 and TRBJ1-2; weak D call: TRBD1 (6 bases). The CDR3 spans 16 residues. Trimming pared 2 bases from V and 0 bases from J, leaving 13 bases between. Germline loops: CDR1 SGHAT, CDR2 FQNNGV. The CDR3 DNA sequence: TGTGCCAGCAGCTTACACCCCGGGACAACTAACTATGGCTACACCTTC. It encodes CASSLHPGTTNYGYTF.

The CDR3 spells CATKRGRDADTQYF. The CDR3 DNA is TGCGCCACCAAACGGGGGAGGGATGCAGATACGCAGTATTTT. V is TRBV5-1 and J is TRBJ2-3, with 7 positions matching TRBD2. The CDR3 is made up of 14 amino acids. Trimming took 9 bases from V and 4 from J; bases not matched to a gene: 11. The germline V gene encodes CDR1 SGHRS and CDR2 YFSETQ.

This chain connects TRBV27 to TRBJ1-2; D gene unclear. Trimming took off 3 bases at V and 2 bases at J, with 10 bases between the two ends. Per germline, CDR1 MNHEY and CDR2 SMNVEV (reference sequence). This CDR3 is built from 14 residues. CDR3 nucleotides: TGTGCCAGCAGTTTTACCAGGAGGAACTATGGCTACACCTTC. Encoded protein: CASSFTRRNYGYTF.

This chain connects TRBV11-2 to TRBJ1-2, with D perhaps matching TRBD1 (6 bases). Trimming shortened V by 1 base and J by 7 bases, and 10 bases separated the two germline ends. This CDR3 contains 13 residues. CDR1 SGHAT and CDR2 FQNNGV come from the germline V gene. DNA of the CDR3: TGTGCCAGCAGCTTAGGACAGACAGGTGGCTACACCTTC. It codes for CASSLGQTGGYTF.

This sequence joins TRBV3-1 (or the pseudogene TRBV3-2) and TRBJ2-1, with D perhaps TRBD2 (6 bases). Per germline, CDR1 LGHDT and CDR2 YNNKEL (reference sequence). This CDR3 spans 12 amino acids. V lost 2 bases and J 10 bases, leaving 9 bases between the germline ends. Written as DNA, the CDR3 is TGTGCCAGCAGCCAAACTAGCTGGGAGCAGTTCTTC. It translates to CASSQTSWEQFF.

The chain has TRBV24-1 and TRBJ1-2; no definite D call. V was pared by 3 bases and J by 4 bases, with 11 bases between. In germline, CDR1 is KGHDR, CDR2 SFDVKD. This CDR3 spans 14 amino acids. The CDR3: CATSDQESGYGYTF. CDR3 coding DNA: TGTGCCACCAGTGATCAGGAGTCAGGCTATGGCTACACCTTC.

This chain links TRBV3-1 (or the pseudogene TRBV3-2) with TRBJ2-3; 9 positions agree with TRBD1. The CDR3 runs to 14 residues. Germline V gives CDR1 LGHDT, CDR2 YNNKEL (reference sequence). Losses at the gene ends were 4 bases for V and 6 bases for J; bases not matched to a gene: 5. CDR3 nucleotides: TGTGCCAGCAGCCTTGGACAGGGGACCGATACGCAGTATTTT. Its translation is CASSLGQGTDTQYF.

The chain joins TRBV19 to TRBJ2-3; maybe TRBD2 (5 bases). V was shortened by 3 bases and J by 2 bases, with 9 bases between the two germline ends. The CDR3 is 14 residues long. The germline CDR1 and CDR2 sequences are LNHDA and SQIVND (reference sequence). The CDR3 loop is CASSMGVFTDTQYF. The CDR3, as DNA: TGTGCCAGTAGTATGGGAGTGTTCACAGATACGCAGTATTTT. Full variable domain (missing parts from reference TRBV19 and TRBJ2-3): DGGITQSPKYLFRKEGQNVTLSCEQNLNHDAMYWYRQDPGQGLRLIYYSQIVNDFQKGDIAEGYSVSREKKESFPLTVTSAQKNPTAFYLCASSMGVFTDTQYFGPGTRLTVL.

V and J are TRBV11-3 and TRBJ1-4; TRBD1 matches at 9 bases. The CDR3 is 16 residues long. In germline, CDR1 is SGHNT, CDR2 YENEEA. V was clipped by 3 bases and J by 8 bases; unmatched bases: 10. The CDR3 is CASSFEGTGGGEKLFF. The DNA for the CDR3 is TGTGCCAGCAGCTTCGAGGGAACAGGGGGCGGAGAAAAACTGTTTTTT.

The chain links TRBV24-1 to TRBJ2-6; 7 nucleotides align to TRBD2. Trimming took 3 bases from V and 3 from J; bases not matched to a gene: 4. The CDR3 has 16 residues. Germline values: CDR1 KGHDR, CDR2 SFDVKD. CDR3 DNA: TGTGCCACCAGTGATAGCGGGGCGCTTGGGGCCAACGTCCTGACTTTC. Translated, it gives CATSDSGALGANVLTF.

The chain employs TRBV7-6 and TRBJ2-2; 7 bases map to TRBD1. The CDR3 spans 15 residues. Germline V gives CDR1 SGHVS, CDR2 FNYEAQ. Trimming cost V 5 bases and J 2 bases; bases outside gene matches: 5. The CDR3 region is CASSLRDSNTGELFF. CDR3 nucleotide sequence: TGTGCCAGCAGCCTCCGGGACAGCAACACCGGGGAGCTGTTTTTT.

The chain combines TRBV27 with TRBJ2-1; weak D call: TRBD1 (7 bases). The V end was cut by 9 bases, the J end by 7 bases, with 16 bases between. The length of the CDR3 is 13 residues. The V gene's germline CDR1 is MNHEY and CDR2 SMNVEV (reference sequence). CDR3 sequence: CASGGTAFNEQFF. CDR3 nucleotides: TGTGCCAGTGGCGGGACAGCTTTTAATGAGCAGTTCTTC.